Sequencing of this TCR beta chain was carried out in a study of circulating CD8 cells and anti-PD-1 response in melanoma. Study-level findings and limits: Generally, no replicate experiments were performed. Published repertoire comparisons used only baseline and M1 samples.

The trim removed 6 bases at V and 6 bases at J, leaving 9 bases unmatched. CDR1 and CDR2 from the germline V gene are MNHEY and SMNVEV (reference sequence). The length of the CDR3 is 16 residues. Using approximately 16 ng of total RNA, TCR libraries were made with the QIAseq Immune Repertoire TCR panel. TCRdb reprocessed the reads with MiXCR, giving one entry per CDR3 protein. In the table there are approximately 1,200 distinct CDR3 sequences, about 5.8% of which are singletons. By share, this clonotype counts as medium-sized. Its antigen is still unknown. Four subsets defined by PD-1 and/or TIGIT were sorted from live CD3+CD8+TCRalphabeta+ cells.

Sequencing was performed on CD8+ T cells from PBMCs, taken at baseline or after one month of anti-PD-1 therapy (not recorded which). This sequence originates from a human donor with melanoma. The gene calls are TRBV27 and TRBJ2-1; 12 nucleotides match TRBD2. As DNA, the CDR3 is TGTGCCAGCAGCCTTCTAGCGGGGGGGCCTTTCAATGAGCAGTTCTTC. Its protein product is CASSLLAGGPFNEQFF.